Included here is one T cell receptor beta chain sequence, with context. Per the original methods: Nucleated cell counts were estimated from reference gene primer amplification. Libraries were prepared by immunoSEQ multiplex PCR; TCRdb keeps only in-frame clonotypes and omits some of them. V and J calls and clone size are those listed in that table; D and trimming were worked out from the DNA. The table shows under 250,000 clones, with about 83% occurring only once. This entry is derived from a study of blood T cell repertoires in COVID-19. Study-wide background: PBMCs, B-cell-depleted T cells, or T cells were the source of the cDNA or gDNA that made up the material.

The CDR3 is 15 residues long. With 0 bases removed from V and 11 bases from J, the gap between germline ends came to 19 bases. Per germline, CDR1 LGHDT and CDR2 YNNKEL (reference sequence). The sample consisted of peripheral blood. The rearrangement joins TRBV3-1 (or the pseudogene TRBV3-2) to TRBJ1-1, with D tentatively TRBD1 (6 bases). The receptor's source is a man aged 45-65 years with active or convalescent COVID-19. The CDR3 is CASSQDLGGLRTAFF. The CDR3 DNA is TGTGCCAGCAGCCAAGATCTTGGGGGCCTCCGAACGGCTTTCTTT.